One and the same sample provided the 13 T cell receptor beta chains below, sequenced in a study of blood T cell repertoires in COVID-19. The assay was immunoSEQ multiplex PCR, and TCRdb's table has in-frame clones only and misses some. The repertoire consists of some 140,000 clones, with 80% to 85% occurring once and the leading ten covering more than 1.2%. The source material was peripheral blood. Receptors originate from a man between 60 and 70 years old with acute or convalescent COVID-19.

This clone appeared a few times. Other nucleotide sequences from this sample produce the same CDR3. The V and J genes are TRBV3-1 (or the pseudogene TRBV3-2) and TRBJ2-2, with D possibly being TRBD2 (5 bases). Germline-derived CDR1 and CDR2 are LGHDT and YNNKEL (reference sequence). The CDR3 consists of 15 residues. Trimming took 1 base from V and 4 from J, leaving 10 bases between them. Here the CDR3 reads CASSQGLRGTGELFF. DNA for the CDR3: TGTGCCAGCAGCCAAGGTCTCCGGGGCACCGGGGAGCTGTTTTTT.

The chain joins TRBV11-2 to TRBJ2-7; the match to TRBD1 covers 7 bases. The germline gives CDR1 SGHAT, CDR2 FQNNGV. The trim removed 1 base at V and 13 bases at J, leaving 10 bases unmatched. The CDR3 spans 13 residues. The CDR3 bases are TGTGCCAGCAGCTTAGGATCGAACAGGGGCAACTACTTC. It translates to CASSLGSNRGNYF.

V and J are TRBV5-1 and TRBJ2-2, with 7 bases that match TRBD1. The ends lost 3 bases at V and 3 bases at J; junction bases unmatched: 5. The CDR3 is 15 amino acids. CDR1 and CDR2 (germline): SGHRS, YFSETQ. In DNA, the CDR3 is TGCGCCAGCAGCTGGACAGGAGGTGACACCGGGGAGCTGTTTTTT. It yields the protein CASSWTGGDTGELFF.

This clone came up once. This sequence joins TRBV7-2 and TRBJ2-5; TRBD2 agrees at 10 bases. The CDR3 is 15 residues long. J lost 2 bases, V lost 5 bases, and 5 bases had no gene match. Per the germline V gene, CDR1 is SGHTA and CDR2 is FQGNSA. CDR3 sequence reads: CASSDRLAGQETQYF. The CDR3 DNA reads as TGTGCCAGCAGCGATCGACTAGCGGGTCAAGAGACCCAGTACTTC.

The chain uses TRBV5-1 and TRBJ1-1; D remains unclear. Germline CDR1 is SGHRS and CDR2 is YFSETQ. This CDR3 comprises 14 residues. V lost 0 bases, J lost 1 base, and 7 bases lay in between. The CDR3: CASSLGPSNTEAFF. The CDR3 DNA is TGCGCCAGCAGCTTGGGGCCATCGAACACTGAAGCTTTCTTT.

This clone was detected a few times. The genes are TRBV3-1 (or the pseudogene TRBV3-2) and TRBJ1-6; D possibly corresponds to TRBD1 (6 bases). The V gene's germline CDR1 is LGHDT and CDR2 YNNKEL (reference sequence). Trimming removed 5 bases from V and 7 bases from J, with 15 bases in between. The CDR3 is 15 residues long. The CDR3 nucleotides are TGTGCCAGCAGCTCAAACCGGGACAAGAATTCACCCCTCCACTTT. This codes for CASSSNRDKNSPLHF.

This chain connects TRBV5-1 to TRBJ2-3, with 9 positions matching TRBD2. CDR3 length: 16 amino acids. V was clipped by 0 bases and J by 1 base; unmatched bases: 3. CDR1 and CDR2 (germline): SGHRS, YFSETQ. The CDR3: CASSLAVAGGTDTQYF. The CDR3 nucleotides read TGCGCCAGCAGCTTGGCGGTAGCGGGGGGCACAGATACGCAGTATTTT.

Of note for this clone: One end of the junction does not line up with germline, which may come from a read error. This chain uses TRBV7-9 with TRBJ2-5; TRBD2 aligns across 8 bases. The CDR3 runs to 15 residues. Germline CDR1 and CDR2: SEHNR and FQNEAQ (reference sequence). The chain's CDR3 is CAGSRFSGKGETQYF. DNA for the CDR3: TGTGCCGGCAGCCGCTTTAGCGGGAAAGGAGAGACCCAGTACTTC.

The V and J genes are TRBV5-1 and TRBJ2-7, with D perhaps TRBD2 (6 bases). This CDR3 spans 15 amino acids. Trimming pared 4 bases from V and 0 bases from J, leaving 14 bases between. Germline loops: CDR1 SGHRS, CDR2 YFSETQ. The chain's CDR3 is CASSVQGGSSYEQYF. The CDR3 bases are TGCGCCAGCAGCGTTCAGGGAGGTAGCTCCTACGAGCAGTACTTC.

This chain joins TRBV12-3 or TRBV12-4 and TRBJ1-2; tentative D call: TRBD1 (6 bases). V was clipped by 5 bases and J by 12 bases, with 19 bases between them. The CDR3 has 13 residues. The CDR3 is CASSTERQAPHTF. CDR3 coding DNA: TGTGCCAGCAGTACCGAAAGACAGGCTCCCCACACCTTC.

CDR3 sequence: CASDRQGKDSEQYF. CDR3 in DNA: TGTGCCAGCGATCGACAGGGAAAGGATAGCGAGCAGTACTTC. J is TRBJ2-7 and V is TRBV2; 7 bases match TRBD1. From germline, CDR1 is SNHLY and CDR2 FYNNEI. V shed 8 bases and J 6 bases; nucleotides not matched to a gene: 13. CDR3 length: 14 residues.

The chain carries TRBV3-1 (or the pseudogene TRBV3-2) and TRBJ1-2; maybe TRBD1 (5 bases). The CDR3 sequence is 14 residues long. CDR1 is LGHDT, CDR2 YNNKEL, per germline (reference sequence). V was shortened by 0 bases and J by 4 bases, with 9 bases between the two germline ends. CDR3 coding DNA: TGTGCCAGCAGCCAAGACAGGGTTGGCTATGGCTACACCTTC. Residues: CASSQDRVGYGYTF.

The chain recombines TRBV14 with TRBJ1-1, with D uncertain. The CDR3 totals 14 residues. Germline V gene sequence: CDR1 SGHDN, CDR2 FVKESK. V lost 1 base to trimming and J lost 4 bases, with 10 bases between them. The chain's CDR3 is CASSQVSVFTEAFF. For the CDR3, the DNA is TGTGCCAGCAGCCAAGTGTCGGTATTCACTGAAGCTTTCTTT.